Below, 9 T cell receptor beta chains from the same sample are listed, as sequenced in a study of blood T cell repertoires in COVID-19 (dated by TCRdb to the early 2020s). Receptor libraries were prepared by the immunoSEQ multiplex PCR assay. TCRdb carries this immuneACCESS record with in-frame sequences only. Its versions omit some clonotypes, under half of them owing to an unresolved V gene in the studies checked, with the rest unexplained. The sample table contains 150,000 to 200,000 clones; only one count was recorded for roughly 86% of them. Roughly 7% of the sample is held by the ten biggest clonotypes. Sequencing was carried out using peripheral blood. These TCRs come from a woman older than 75 in a cohort sampled during active or convalescent COVID-19.

This chain uses TRBV25-1 with TRBJ1-1, with 8 bases fitting TRBD1. Trimming took 6 bases from V and 9 from J; bases not matched to a gene: 9. The CDR3 runs 13 residues. Germline V lookup: CDR1 MGHDK, CDR2 SYGVNS. The CDR3 DNA is TGTGCCAGCAGCCTTGGACAGGGCCAACAAGCTTTCTTT. Translating it yields CASSLGQGQQAFF.

In regard to this clone: This specimen includes other DNA sequences encoding the same CDR3. The chain links TRBV6-5 to TRBJ2-3, with 8 bases aligning to TRBD2. The V segment lost 2 bases and the J segment 3 bases; nucleotides outside the gene matches: 4. There are 15 residues in the CDR3. CDR1 MNHEY and CDR2 SVGAGI come from the germline V gene. CDR3 bases: TGTGCCAGCAGTTACGGGACTAGTGGAACAGATACGCAGTATTTT. Amino acids: CASSYGTSGTDTQYF.

V is TRBV19 and J is TRBJ1-5; weak D call: TRBD1 (6 bases). Trimming removed 2 bases at V and 7 bases at J, with 15 bases between. Germline CDR1 is LNHDA and CDR2 is SQIVND (reference sequence). The CDR3 covers 15 residues. The DNA for the CDR3 is TGTGCCAGTAGTATAAGAGACAGGTTGGGGCAGCCCCAGCATTTT. This codes for CASSIRDRLGQPQHF.

The V call is TRBV15, the J call TRBJ2-6; 9 bases are a match to TRBD1. CDR1 and CDR2 from the germline V gene are LNHNV and YYDKDF (reference sequence). The V segment lost 7 bases and the J segment 4 bases; nucleotides outside the gene matches: 11. This CDR3 spans 17 amino acids. CDR3 DNA: TGTGCCACCACCAAATCGGGACAGGGCTCAGGGGCCAACGTCCTGACTTTC. This encodes CATTKSGQGSGANVLTF.

The chain couples TRBV13 to TRBJ2-2; D uncertain. Germline CDR1 is PRHDT and CDR2 is FYEKMQ (reference sequence). V was cut by 2 bases and J by 1 base, with 5 bases left in between. This CDR3 has 14 amino acids. The CDR3 loop is CASSLWQNTGELFF. CDR3 coding DNA: TGTGCCAGCAGCTTATGGCAGAACACCGGGGAGCTGTTTTTT.

The V gene is TRBV5-4, the J gene TRBJ1-2; D is perhaps TRBD1 (5 bases). In germline, CDR1 is SGHNT, CDR2 YYREEE (reference sequence). The CDR3 length is 14 residues. The V end was cut by 1 base, the J end by 2 bases, with 9 bases between. The CDR3 reads CASSLRGGNYGYTF. In nucleotides, the CDR3 is TGTGCCAGCAGCTTGCGGGGGGGGAACTATGGCTACACCTTC.

J is TRBJ1-6 and V is TRBV7-2; 8 bases are a match to TRBD1. The CDR3 runs to 15 residues. Germline V lookup: CDR1 SGHTA, CDR2 FQGNSA. The V gene end was trimmed by 4 bases and the J gene end by 6 bases; junction bases not matched to a gene: 5. The CDR3 coding sequence is TGTGCCAGCAGCTATGACAGGGGCCTTAATTCACCCCTCCACTTT. Translated: CASSYDRGLNSPLHF.

The chain uses TRBV19 and TRBJ1-4; 12 bases fit TRBD1. V was pared by 10 bases and J by 2 bases, with 5 bases of the junction left unmatched. This CDR3 comprises 15 residues. Germline V gene lookup returns CDR1 LNHDA and CDR2 SQIVND (reference sequence). Written as DNA, the CDR3 is TGTGCCACGGGACAGGGGGCAGCTACTAATGAAAAACTGTTTTTT. It is translated as CATGQGAATNEKLFF.

J is TRBJ1-5 and V is TRBV12-3 or TRBV12-4, with TRBD1 as a possible D gene (5 bases). V was clipped by 8 bases and J by 4 bases, with 12 bases between them. This CDR3 spans 13 amino acids. CDR3 sequence reads: CASRRGSNQPQHF. The CDR3 bases are TGTGCCAGCCGTAGGGGTTCAAATCAGCCCCAGCATTTT.